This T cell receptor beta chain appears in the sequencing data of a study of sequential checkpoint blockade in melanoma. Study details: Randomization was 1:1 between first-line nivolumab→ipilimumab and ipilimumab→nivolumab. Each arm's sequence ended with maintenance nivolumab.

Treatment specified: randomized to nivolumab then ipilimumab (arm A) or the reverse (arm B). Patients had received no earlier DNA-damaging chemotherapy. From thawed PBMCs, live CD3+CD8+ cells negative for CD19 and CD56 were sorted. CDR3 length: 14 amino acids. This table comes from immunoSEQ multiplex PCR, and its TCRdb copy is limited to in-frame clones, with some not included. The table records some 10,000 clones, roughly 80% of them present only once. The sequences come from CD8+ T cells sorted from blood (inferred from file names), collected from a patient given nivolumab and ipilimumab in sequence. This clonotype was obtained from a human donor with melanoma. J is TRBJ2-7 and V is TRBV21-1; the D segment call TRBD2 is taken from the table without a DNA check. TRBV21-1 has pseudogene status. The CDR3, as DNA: TGTGCCAGCAGGTACTTGGAGACTTATTACGAGCAGTACTTC. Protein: CASRYLETYYEQYF.